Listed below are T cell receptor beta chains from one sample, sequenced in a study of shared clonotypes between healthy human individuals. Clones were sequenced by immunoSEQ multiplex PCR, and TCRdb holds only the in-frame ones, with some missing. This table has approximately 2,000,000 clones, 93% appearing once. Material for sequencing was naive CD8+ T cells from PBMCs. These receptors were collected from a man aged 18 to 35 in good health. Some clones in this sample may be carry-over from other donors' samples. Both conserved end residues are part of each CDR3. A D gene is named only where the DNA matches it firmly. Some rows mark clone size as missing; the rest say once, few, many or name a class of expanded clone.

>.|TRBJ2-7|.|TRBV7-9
TGTGCCAGCAGCCCCCCAGGAGGCTACGAGCAGTACTTC
CASSPPGGYEQYF
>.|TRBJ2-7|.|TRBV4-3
TGCGCCAGCAGCCAAGGGGTGACAGCCTACGAGCAGTACTTC
CASSQGVTAYEQYF
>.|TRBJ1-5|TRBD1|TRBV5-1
TGCGCCAGCAGCTGGACAGGGAGTCAGCCCCAGCATTTT
CASSWTGSQPQHF
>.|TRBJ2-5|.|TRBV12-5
TGTGCTAGTGGAGACGGTGGGAGTCAAGAGACCCAGTACTTC
CASGDGGSQETQYF
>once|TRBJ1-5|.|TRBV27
TGTGCCAGCAGTTTATACGCTAGGGGCAATCAGCCCCAGCATTTT
CASSLYARGNQPQHF
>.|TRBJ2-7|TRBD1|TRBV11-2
TGTGCCAGCAGCTTAGCACCGGGACAGGCATACGAGCAGTACTTC
CASSLAPGQAYEQYF
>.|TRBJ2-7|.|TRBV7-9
TGTGCCAGCAGCGATCTTACCTACGAGCAGTACTTC
CASSDLTYEQYF
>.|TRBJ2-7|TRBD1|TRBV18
TGTGCCAGCTCAAGCCGGGACAGGGGCTACGAGCAGTACTTC
CASSSRDRGYEQYF
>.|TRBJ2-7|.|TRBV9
TGTGCCAGCAGCGCGTCTCCAACTAGCAGAGGCTCCTACGAGCAGTACTTC
CASSASPTSRGSYEQYF
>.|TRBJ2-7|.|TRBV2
TGTGCCAGCACCGGGGACGGTTCCATTCTCTACGAGCAGTACTTC
CASTGDGSILYEQYF